The 29 T cell receptor beta chains below all came from one sample that was sequenced in a study of T-cell memory formation after mild COVID-19 (dated by TCRdb to 2020 to 2023). The library came from 5' RACE. Instrument on record: Illumina NovaSeq 6000. TCRdb applied fastp at Q25 and MiXCR to the public reads, then kept only in-frame beta chains. A single entry per CDR3 protein holds the most common genes and DNA from its merged rows. This sample has about 200,000 distinct CDR3 sequences in its table, and over 7.5% of those were observed once. Of the sample, roughly 3.5% falls within the top ten clones. The sample comprised PBMCs or a T cell subset sorted from them (not recorded which). These receptor sequences come from a man younger than 35 who had mild COVID-19 (a few samples of this study predate the infection). The sample titles of this study are shuffled in the database, so cell type and time point are left out; the donor was told from shared clones.

The chain carries TRBV6-5 and TRBJ2-7; TRBD1 matches at 9 bases. Germline V CDR1 and CDR2: MNHEY, SVGAGI. The CDR3 extends over 14 amino acids. V was clipped by 5 bases and J by 5 bases; unmatched bases: 7. CDR3 sequence (DNA): TGTGCCAGCAGTATCCACAGGGGGCTGGACGAGCAGTACTTC. Translation: CASSIHRGLDEQYF.

This clonotype was seen ten or more times. The V call is TRBV5-1, the J call TRBJ2-1, with 7 bases matching TRBD2. The V segment lost 3 bases and the J segment 9 bases; nucleotides outside the gene matches: 6. The CDR3 contains 13 residues. Germline CDR1 is SGHRS and CDR2 is YFSETQ. CDR3 in amino acids: CASSSEPSGEQFF. As DNA, the CDR3 is TGCGCCAGCAGCTCGGAGCCTAGCGGTGAGCAGTTCTTC.

The rearrangement links TRBV7-9 to TRBJ2-1; no clear D gene. This CDR3 is built from 12 residues. V lost 4 bases, J lost 7 bases, and 8 bases lay in between. CDR1 and CDR2 from the germline V gene are SEHNR and FQNEAQ (reference sequence). CDR3: CASSSQLNEQFF. The CDR3 DNA is TGTGCCAGCAGCTCACAGCTTAATGAGCAGTTCTTC.

This clonotype has only a few counts. This chain connects TRBV25-1 to TRBJ2-3; the match to TRBD2 covers 8 bases. V shed 0 bases, J shed 4 bases, and the junction held 18 bases outside the gene matches. The CDR3 totals 20 residues. CDR1 MGHDK and CDR2 SYGVNS come from the germline V gene. For the CDR3, the DNA is TGTGCCAGCAGTGAATATAGGGCGGGGGGCCCTGGGTCCGCTCCAGATACGCAGTATTTT. Residues: CASSEYRAGGPGSAPDTQYF.

There are a few counts of this clonotype. The V gene is TRBV11-2, the J gene TRBJ2-5, with TRBD2 matching over 7 bases. V shed 5 bases and J 4 bases; nucleotides not matched to a gene: 7. The germline CDR1 and CDR2 sequences are SGHAT and FQNNGV. The CDR3 is 14 residues long. CDR3 amino acids: CASSPDPGGETQYF. CDR3 bases: TGTGCCAGCAGCCCGGACCCGGGGGGAGAGACCCAGTACTTC. Supplemented by reference TRBV11-2 and TRBJ2-5, the full variable domain reads EAGVAQSPRYKIIEKRQSVAFWCNPISGHATLYWYQQILGQGPKLLIQFQNNGVVDDSQLPKDRFSAERLKGVDSTLKIQPAKLEDSAVYLCASSPDPGGETQYFGPGTRLLVL.

The gene calls are TRBV3-1 and TRBJ2-5, with a tentative D call TRBD2 (5 bases). The V end lost 3 bases, the J end lost 1 base, and 6 bases lay between the germline ends. The CDR3 sequence is 13 residues long. Germline CDR1 and CDR2: LGHDT and YNNKEL (reference sequence). In nucleotides, the CDR3 is TGTGCCAGCAGCCAGACTACCCAAGAGACCCAGTACTTC. Protein: CASSQTTQETQYF.

This clonotype was seen ten or more times. This chain uses TRBV5-1 with TRBJ2-1; D is uncertain. Germline lookup yields CDR1 SGHRS and CDR2 YFSETQ. The CDR3 runs to 15 residues. V lost 0 bases to trimming and J lost 4 bases, with 11 bases between them. DNA of the CDR3: TGCGCCAGCAGCTTGGCCTTACGCCCTTACAATGAGCAGTTCTTC. It codes for CASSLALRPYNEQFF.

This chain connects TRBV6-2 or TRBV6-3 to TRBJ2-7; 9 bases are shared with TRBD1. The ends lost 2 bases at V and 9 bases at J; junction bases unmatched: 5. The V gene's germline CDR1 is MNHEY and CDR2 SVGEGT. The CDR3 has 13 residues. In nucleotides, the CDR3 is TGTGCCAGCAGTTACCCGGGACAGGGAGGGCAGTACGTC. Encoded protein: CASSYPGQGGQYV.

This clonotype was counted many times. The chain carries TRBV5-1 and TRBJ2-7; D is perhaps TRBD1 or TRBD2 (5 bases each). V lost 1 base and J 3 bases, leaving 11 bases between the germline ends. Germline loops: CDR1 SGHRS, CDR2 YFSETQ. CDR3 length equals 14 residues. Here the CDR3 reads CASSLSAGSYEQYF. The DNA of the CDR3 is TGCGCCAGCAGCTTGTCGGCAGGGAGCTACGAGCAGTACTTC.

This clonotype appeared many times. The chain recombines TRBV10-2 with TRBJ1-1; TRBD1 aligns across 9 bases. This CDR3 is built from 13 residues. V lost 11 bases and J lost 2; bases outside the gene matches: 6. Germline V gives CDR1 WSHSY, CDR2 SAAADI. The CDR3 is CAGNRGPNTEAFF. The CDR3 DNA reads as TGCGCCGGTAACAGGGGGCCCAACACTGAAGCTTTCTTT.

This clonotype was detected many times. The germline gene is not matched at one end of the junction; a read error may be the cause. This chain joins TRBV7-2 and TRBJ1-5; TRBD1 matches at 7 bases. The germline CDR1 and CDR2 sequences are SGHTA and FQGNSA. The CDR3 runs to 13 residues. CDR3 loop: CASSLDRNQPQHF. As DNA, the CDR3 is TGCGCCAGCAGCTTGGACAGGAATCAGCCCCAGCATTTT.

This clonotype has more than one count but fewer than ten. This rearrangement joins TRBV4-1 to TRBJ1-6; D is uncertain. The CDR3 extends over 15 amino acids. The ends were cut back, 3 bases at V and 9 bases at J, with 15 bases in the middle. Germline V lookup: CDR1 MGHRA, CDR2 YSYEKL. CDR3 residues: CASSHPGGFGSPLHF. CDR3 in DNA: TGCGCCAGCAGCCACCCTGGCGGGTTCGGTTCACCCCTCCACTTT.

In this sample, this clonotype turned up many times. The genes are TRBV7-2 and TRBJ2-1; either TRBD1 or TRBD2 may supply D (5 bases each). The CDR3 extends over 13 amino acids. Germline CDR1 is SGHTA and CDR2 is FQGNSA. V lost 8 bases, J lost 1 base, and 9 bases lay in between. DNA of the CDR3: TGTGCCAGCCTAGAGGGGTCCTACAATGAGCAGTTCTTC. Its protein is CASLEGSYNEQFF.

By sample fraction, this clonotype is medium-sized (0.01 to 0.1%). The chain recombines TRBV7-2 with TRBJ2-3, with 9 bases that match TRBD2. CDR3 length equals 15 residues. Trimming took 5 bases from V and 7 from J; bases not matched to a gene: 10. Germline values: CDR1 SGHTA, CDR2 FQGNSA. The CDR3 DNA is TGTGCCAGCAGCGATCCGGGACTAGCAATGAATACGCAGTATTTT. This translates into CASSDPGLAMNTQYF.

This chain connects TRBV5-1 to TRBJ1-4; 7 nucleotides line up with TRBD1. Germline CDR1 is SGHRS and CDR2 is YFSETQ. V shed 2 bases and J 8 bases; nucleotides not matched to a gene: 3. This CDR3 is 13 amino acids long. CDR3 bases: TGCGCCAGCAGCTTAGCACAGGGGGAAAAACTGTTTTTT. It specifies CASSLAQGEKLFF.

The genes are TRBV4-1 and TRBJ2-4, with 8 positions matching TRBD1. Unmatched junction bases numbered 11, after V lost 4 bases and J lost 9 bases. The CDR3 is made up of 15 amino acids. Per germline, CDR1 MGHRA and CDR2 YSYEKL. CDR3 nucleotides: TGCGCCAGCAGCCCTAGGGGACAGGACTTAGGCATTCAGTACTTC. As protein: CASSPRGQDLGIQYF.

The V gene is TRBV11-1, the J gene TRBJ1-6; D may be TRBD1 (5 bases). The V gene lost 5 bases and the J gene lost 10 bases, with 12 bases spanning the gap. Germline CDR1 SGHAT, CDR2 FQDESV (reference sequence). The CDR3 length is 13 residues. Here the CDR3 reads CASSPRVLSPLHF. In DNA form, the CDR3 reads TGTGCCAGCAGCCCCAGGGTTCTCTCACCCCTCCACTTT.

This clonotype was detected only a few times. The chain employs TRBV5-1 and TRBJ1-1; 10 nucleotides agree with TRBD1. V was pared by 4 bases and J by 1 base, with 7 bases of the junction left unmatched. From germline, CDR1 is SGHRS and CDR2 YFSETQ. This CDR3 has 16 amino acids. The CDR3 loop is CASSQPGTGANTEAFF. The CDR3 DNA reads TGCGCCAGCAGCCAGCCCGGGACAGGGGCGAACACTGAAGCTTTCTTT.

This clonotype was seen many times. The chain recombines TRBV7-2 with TRBJ2-5; D call uncertain. V lost 4 bases, J lost 5 bases, and 14 bases lay in between. This CDR3 region has 14 residues. Germline V gene data show CDR1 as SGHTA and CDR2 as FQGNSA. The CDR3 DNA is TGTGCCAGCAGCTACCGATTTGGGTCGGAGACCCAGTACTTC. It translates to CASSYRFGSETQYF.

The chain combines TRBV5-1 with TRBJ1-1, with D unresolved. V was clipped by 4 bases and J by 3 bases, with 10 bases between them. CDR1 is SGHRS and CDR2 is YFSETQ in the germline V gene. The CDR3 is made up of 13 amino acids. This CDR3 reads CASSPDPHTEAFF. The CDR3 DNA is TGCGCCAGCAGCCCGGATCCACACACTGAAGCTTTCTTT.

This clonotype has ten or more counts. J is TRBJ1-1 and V is TRBV6-1; D is ambiguous. Germline-derived CDR1 and CDR2 are MNHNS and SASEGT. The CDR3 has 12 residues. V dropped 4 bases and J dropped 0 bases, with 3 bases sitting between them. The CDR3 DNA follows: TGTGCCAGCAGTGTCATGAACACTGAAGCTTTCTTT. As protein: CASSVMNTEAFF.

The V call is TRBV11-3, the J call TRBJ2-1; TRBD2 aligns across 8 bases. The CDR3 length is 15 residues. Germline V gene data show CDR1 as SGHNT and CDR2 as YENEEA. The ends lost 1 base at V and 6 bases at J; junction bases unmatched: 5. The CDR3 DNA sequence: TGTGCCAGCAGCTTAGTTCCGCGGGGGGTCAATGAGCAGTTCTTC. Amino acid sequence: CASSLVPRGVNEQFF.

There are a few counts of this clonotype. The chain has TRBV12-3 or TRBV12-4 and TRBJ2-7, with 7 bases aligning to TRBD1. This CDR3 spans 13 amino acids. V was pared by 5 bases and J by 6 bases, with 7 bases of the junction left unmatched. CDR3 sequence reads: CASSLGTEAEQYV. The CDR3 nucleotides read TGTGCCAGCAGTCTGGGGACAGAGGCCGAGCAGTACGTC.

In this sample, this clonotype turned up many times. V and J are TRBV7-9 and TRBJ1-1; no reliable D call. V was clipped by 3 bases and J by 5 bases, with 7 bases between them. This CDR3 has 12 amino acids. Per the germline V gene, CDR1 is SEHNR and CDR2 is FQNEAQ (reference sequence). The CDR3 nucleotides read TGTGCCAGCAGCTTGAGAGATACTGAAGCTTTCTTT. This gives the protein CASSLRDTEAFF.

This rearrangement joins TRBV4-3 to TRBJ1-5, with D uncertain. The ends were cut back, 1 base at V and 3 bases at J, with 13 bases in the middle. CDR3 length: 16 residues. The germline V gene has CDR1 LGHNA and CDR2 YSLEER. Written as DNA, the CDR3 is TGCGCCAGCAGCCAAGGTGTATATGGGCCCAATCAGCCCCAGCATTTT. Its protein is CASSQGVYGPNQPQHF.

This chain uses TRBV20-1 with TRBJ1-5; no definite D call. Germline loops: CDR1 DFQATT, CDR2 SNEGSKA (reference sequence). This CDR3 is 14 amino acids long. Trimming left V 5 bases short and J 5 bases short, with 16 bases between. The CDR3 DNA is TGCAGTGCTCCGATCTCCGCCGAAGATCAGCCCCAGCATTTT. Translated: CSAPISAEDQPQHF.

The J gene is TRBJ1-3, the V gene TRBV3-1; D gene uncertain. CDR3 length: 15 residues. V was pared by 0 bases and J by 2 bases, with 8 bases between. Germline lookup yields CDR1 LGHDT and CDR2 YNNKEL (reference sequence). The CDR3 loop reads CASSQDSAPGNTIYF. The CDR3 bases are TGTGCCAGCAGCCAAGATTCGGCTCCTGGAAACACCATATATTTT. Supplemented by reference TRBV3-1 and TRBJ1-3, the full variable domain reads DTAVSQTPKYLVTQMGNDKSIKCEQNLGHDTMYWYKQDSKKFLKIMFSYNNKELIINETVPNRFSPKSPDKAHLNLHINSLELGDSAVYFCASSQDSAPGNTIYFGEGSWLTVV.

The chain employs TRBV10-3 and TRBJ2-7; D may match TRBD1 or TRBD2 (5 bases each). CDR1 and CDR2 (germline): ENHRY, SYGVKD. V dropped 0 bases and J dropped 1 base, with 10 bases sitting between them. The CDR3 sequence is 15 residues long. CDR3 coding DNA: TGTGCCATCAGTGAGTCGAGGGGACCTTCCTACGAGCAGTACGTC. This codes for CAISESRGPSYEQYV.

This clonotype has at least ten counts. This rearrangement joins TRBV6-5 to TRBJ2-2; D remains unclear. This CDR3 is 14 amino acids long. Trimming took off 5 bases at V and 0 bases at J, with 7 bases between the two ends. Germline V gene lookup returns CDR1 MNHEY and CDR2 SVGAGI. CDR3 sequence reads: CASSVASNTGELFF. The DNA of the CDR3 is TGTGCCAGCAGTGTAGCTTCGAACACCGGGGAGCTGTTTTTT.